These T cell receptor beta chains were read from a single sample in a study of OX40 agonist ivuxolimab in advanced cancers. Sequencing used immunoSEQ multiplex PCR; TCRdb keeps in-frame clones, though not all of them. The sample lists approximately 74,000 clones; roughly 84% were seen once. Material: CD4+ or CD8+ T cells sorted from blood, obtained in a trial of the OX40 agonist ivuxolimab. These receptors came from an adult with an advanced solid tumor such as melanoma, head and neck, liver or kidney cancer. CDR3s include the opening cysteine and the closing phenylalanine or tryptophan. D genes are given only for firm matches. Size tells how often a clone was seen (once, few, many) or the class of an expanded clone, and some rows leave it out.

J: TRBJ2-1
length: 16
V: TRBV9
D: .
size: few
CDR3: CASSVGREESYNEQFF
DNA: TGTGCCAGCAGCGTAGGTAGGGAAGAATCCTACAATGAGCAGTTCTTC

J: TRBJ2-1
length: 16
V: TRBV7-2
D: TRBD1
size: .
CDR3: CASSSRGILQGNEQFF
DNA: TGTGCCAGCAGTTCCAGGGGGATACTTCAGGGGAATGAGCAGTTCTTC

J: TRBJ2-1
length: 20
V: TRBV4-2
D: TRBD2
size: .
CDR3: CASSQDNFRASGRSDNEQFF
DNA: TGTGCCAGCAGCCAAGATAATTTTCGGGCTAGCGGGAGGTCGGACAATGAGCAGTTCTTC

J: TRBJ2-5
length: 15
V: TRBV6-5
D: .
size: .
CDR3: CASSLLGAKEETQYF
DNA: TGTGCCAGCAGCCTATTGGGAGCAAAGGAGGAGACCCAGTACTTC

J: TRBJ2-1
length: 12
V: TRBV11-2
D: .
size: once
CDR3: CASSYFDSQGFF
DNA: TGTGCCAGCAGCTACTTTGACAGCCAGGGGTTCTTC

J: TRBJ2-7
length: 14
V: TRBV4-3
D: .
size: .
CDR3: CASSQDGGPYEQYF
DNA: TGCGCCAGCAGCCAAGACGGGGGACCCTACGAGCAGTACTTC

J: TRBJ2-7
length: 13
V: TRBV7-3
D: .
size: .
CDR3: CASSPGPGYEQYF
DNA: TGTGCCAGCAGCCCTGGTCCTGGGTACGAGCAGTACTTC

J: TRBJ2-7
length: 14
V: TRBV6-5
D: TRBD2
size: .
CDR3: CASSWREEGYEQYF
DNA: TGTGCCAGCAGTTGGCGGGAGGAGGGCTACGAGCAGTACTTC

J: TRBJ2-1
length: 15
V: TRBV5-1
D: TRBD2
size: once
CDR3: CASSLGVAGVNEQFF
DNA: TGCGCCAGCAGCTTGGGGGTAGCGGGAGTCAATGAGCAGTTCTTC

J: TRBJ2-1
length: 14
V: TRBV5-1
D: .
size: .
CDR3: CASTEGHRWNEQFF
DNA: TGCGCCAGCACCGAGGGACACCGATGGAATGAGCAGTTCTTC

J: TRBJ2-1
length: 15
V: TRBV5-1
D: .
size: .
CDR3: CASTGDSPSYNEQFF
DNA: TGCGCCAGCACCGGGGACTCGCCTTCTTACAATGAGCAGTTCTTC

J: TRBJ1-1
length: 14
V: TRBV7-8
D: .
size: .
CDR3: CASSFGGGWTEAFF
DNA: TGTGCCAGCAGCTTTGGGGGGGGCTGGACTGAAGCTTTCTTT

J: TRBJ2-1
length: 15
V: TRBV6-4
D: .
size: once
CDR3: CASEAMGAYHNEQFF
DNA: TGTGCCAGTGAAGCGATGGGGGCTTATCACAATGAGCAGTTCTTC

J: TRBJ2-1
length: 13
V: TRBV7-3
D: .
size: .
CDR3: CASSLIGGNEQFF
DNA: TGTGCCAGCAGCTTAATTGGGGGGAACGAGCAGTTCTTC

J: TRBJ2-5
length: 17
V: TRBV7-9
D: .
size: .
CDR3: CASSLVRIQGFGETQYF
DNA: TGTGCCAGCAGCTTAGTCCGCATACAGGGATTCGGCGAGACCCAGTACTTC

J: TRBJ2-3
length: 14
V: TRBV18
D: .
size: .
CDR3: CASSPRVDADTQYF
DNA: TGTGCCAGCTCACCACGGGTGGATGCAGATACGCAGTATTTT

J: TRBJ1-2
length: 14
V: TRBV7-2
D: .
size: .
CDR3: CASSSVGRQGGYTF
DNA: TGTGCCAGCAGCTCAGTGGGGAGACAAGGGGGCTACACCTTC

J: TRBJ2-1
length: 16
V: TRBV5-1
D: .
size: .
CDR3: CASSLSQKSSYNEQFF
DNA: TGCGCCAGCAGCTTGAGTCAGAAGAGCTCCTACAATGAGCAGTTCTTC

J: TRBJ2-4
length: 14
V: TRBV15
D: .
size: .
CDR3: CATSRDGTSNIQYF
DNA: TGTGCCACCAGCAGAGATGGTACCTCAAACATTCAGTACTTC

J: TRBJ2-7
length: 16
V: TRBV4-2
D: TRBD2
size: .
CDR3: CASSQDLLAIRYEQYF
DNA: TGTGCCAGCAGCCAAGATCTACTAGCGATACGGTACGAGCAGTACTTC

J: TRBJ2-1
length: 15
V: TRBV7-2
D: TRBD2
size: .
CDR3: CASSPRLAALNEQFF
DNA: TGTGCCAGCAGCCCTCGACTAGCGGCCCTCAATGAGCAGTTCTTC

J: TRBJ2-7
length: 13
V: TRBV12-5
D: .
size: .
CDR3: CASGRGSSYEQYF
DNA: TGTGCTAGTGGTCGGGGTAGCTCCTACGAGCAGTACTTC

J: TRBJ2-6
length: 17
V: TRBV28
D: TRBD2
size: .
CDR3: CASGRVAGVSGANVLTF
DNA: TGTGCCAGCGGGAGGGTAGCGGGAGTCTCTGGGGCCAACGTCCTGACTTTC

J: TRBJ1-5
length: 14
V: TRBV27
D: .
size: .
CDR3: CASSLKAGQSAQHF
DNA: TGTGCCAGCAGTTTAAAGGCAGGCCAATCGGCCCAGCATTTT

J: TRBJ2-2
length: 17
V: TRBV6-1
D: TRBD2
size: .
CDR3: CASSALGLAGVPGELFF
DNA: TGTGCCAGCAGTGCCCTCGGACTAGCGGGAGTACCCGGGGAGCTGTTTTTT

J: TRBJ1-2
length: 14
V: TRBV7-9
D: .
size: .
CDR3: CASSPQTSNYGYTF
DNA: TGTGCCAGCAGCCCGCAGACCTCTAACTATGGCTACACCTTC

J: TRBJ1-5
length: 15
V: TRBV28
D: .
size: .
CDR3: CASSFPSYSNQPQHF
DNA: TGTGCCAGCAGTTTCCCCTCCTATAGCAATCAGCCCCAGCATTTT

J: TRBJ2-1
length: 14
V: TRBV6-5
D: .
size: .
CDR3: CASSWGNWGNEQFF
DNA: TGTGCCAGCAGTTGGGGCAATTGGGGCAATGAGCAGTTCTTC

J: TRBJ1-1
length: 15
V: TRBV12-5
D: TRBD1
size: .
CDR3: CASGPRQGMGTEAFF
DNA: TGTGCTAGTGGTCCCCGACAGGGAATGGGGACTGAAGCTTTCTTT

J: TRBJ2-3
length: 15
V: TRBV19
D: .
size: .
CDR3: CASSIVGVLTDTQYF
DNA: TGTGCCAGTAGTATAGTAGGGGTCCTCACAGATACGCAGTATTTT

J: TRBJ2-1
length: 13
V: TRBV15
D: .
size: .
CDR3: CATSRDLQYEQFF
DNA: TGTGCCACCAGCAGAGATTTACAGTACGAGCAGTTCTTC

J: TRBJ2-7
length: 14
V: TRBV28
D: .
size: once
CDR3: CASSSPRLVGEQYF
DNA: TGTGCCAGCAGTTCCCCTCGGCTAGTGGGGGAGCAGTACTTC

J: TRBJ2-1
length: 15
V: TRBV7-7
D: TRBD2
size: .
CDR3: CASSLGLAGVDEQFF
DNA: TGTGCCAGCAGCTTGGGACTAGCGGGAGTGGATGAGCAGTTCTTC

J: TRBJ2-5
length: 12
V: TRBV4-2
D: .
size: once
CDR3: CASSQDGPAQYF
DNA: TGTGCCAGCAGCCAAGATGGGCCGGCCCAGTACTTC

J: TRBJ1-1
length: 13
V: TRBV5-6
D: .
size: .
CDR3: CASSSGLNTEAFF
DNA: TGTGCCAGCAGCTCTGGCCTTAACACTGAAGCTTTCTTT

J: TRBJ1-1
length: 14
V: TRBV7-2
D: .
size: .
CDR3: CASSPSGQPFEAFF
DNA: TGTGCCAGCAGCCCCTCGGGACAACCTTTTGAAGCTTTCTTT

J: TRBJ2-1
length: 16
V: TRBV19
D: TRBD2
size: .
CDR3: CASKGLADRSYNEQFF
DNA: TGTGCCAGTAAAGGACTAGCGGATCGCTCCTACAATGAGCAGTTCTTC

J: TRBJ1-2
length: 14
V: TRBV7-8
D: .
size: .
CDR3: CASSLGVTGGLYTF
DNA: TGTGCCAGCAGCTTAGGAGTCACAGGCGGCCTCTACACCTTC

J: TRBJ2-1
length: 14
V: TRBV19
D: TRBD2
size: .
CDR3: CASSIRGGDNEQFF
DNA: TGTGCCAGTAGTATTAGGGGAGGGGACAATGAGCAGTTCTTC

J: TRBJ2-2
length: 16
V: TRBV5-1
D: .
size: .
CDR3: CASSATRGLDTGELFF
DNA: TGCGCCAGCAGCGCCACTAGGGGGTTAGACACCGGGGAGCTGTTTTTT

J: TRBJ2-4
length: 14
V: TRBV11-2
D: .
size: .
CDR3: CASRPDFAKNIQYF
DNA: TGTGCCAGCAGACCGGACTTCGCCAAAAACATTCAGTACTTC

J: TRBJ2-5
length: 17
V: TRBV2
D: TRBD1
size: .
CDR3: CASSDQGTGTLQETQYF
DNA: TGTGCCAGCAGTGACCAAGGGACAGGGACCCTCCAAGAGACCCAGTACTTC

J: TRBJ2-7
length: 14
V: TRBV5-1
D: TRBD1
size: .
CDR3: CASSGRQGSIEQYF
DNA: TGCGCCAGCAGCGGACGACAGGGCTCTATAGAGCAGTACTTC

J: TRBJ2-5
length: 15
V: TRBV7-2
D: TRBD2
size: once
CDR3: CASSTTSELRQTQYF
DNA: TGTGCCAGCAGCACCACTAGCGAGCTCAGGCAGACCCAGTACTTC

J: TRBJ1-2
length: 16
V: TRBV7-9
D: .
size: .
CDR3: CASSLKDSRGDYGYTF
DNA: TGTGCCAGCAGCTTAAAAGATTCAAGGGGCGACTATGGCTACACCTTC

J: TRBJ1-4
length: 12
V: TRBV28
D: .
size: once
CDR3: CASSLDTGKLFF
DNA: TGTGCCAGCAGTTTGGATACAGGGAAACTGTTTTTT

J: TRBJ2-5
length: 15
V: TRBV7-6
D: .
size: few
CDR3: CASSLWSGGIETQYF
DNA: TGTGCCAGCAGCTTATGGAGCGGTGGAATTGAGACCCAGTACTTC